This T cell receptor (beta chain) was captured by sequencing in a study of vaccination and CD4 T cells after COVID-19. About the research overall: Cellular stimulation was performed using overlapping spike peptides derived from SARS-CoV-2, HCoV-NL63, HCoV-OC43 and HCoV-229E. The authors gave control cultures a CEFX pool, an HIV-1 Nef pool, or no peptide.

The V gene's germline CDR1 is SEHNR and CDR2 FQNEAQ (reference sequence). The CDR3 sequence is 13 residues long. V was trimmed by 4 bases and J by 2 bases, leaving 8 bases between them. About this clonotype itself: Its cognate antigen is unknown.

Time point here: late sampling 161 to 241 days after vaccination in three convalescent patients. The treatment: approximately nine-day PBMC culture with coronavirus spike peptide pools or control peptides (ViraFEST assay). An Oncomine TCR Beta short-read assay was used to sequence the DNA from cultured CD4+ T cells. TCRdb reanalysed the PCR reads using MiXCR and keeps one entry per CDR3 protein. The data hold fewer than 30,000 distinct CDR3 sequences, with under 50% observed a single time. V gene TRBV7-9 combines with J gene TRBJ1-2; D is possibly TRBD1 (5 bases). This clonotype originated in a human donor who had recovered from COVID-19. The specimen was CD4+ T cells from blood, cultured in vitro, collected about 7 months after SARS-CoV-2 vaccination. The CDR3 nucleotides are TGTGCCAGCAGCTCACAGGAGAACTATGGCTACACCTTC. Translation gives CASSSQENYGYTF.